The rows below give T cell receptor beta chains drawn from one sample of a study of T-cell memory formation after mild COVID-19. Each CDR3 protein gets one entry after TCRdb re-called the 5' RACE reads with MiXCR. The sample holds some 600,000 distinct CDR3 sequences, around 16% seen once. Material: PBMCs or a T cell subset sorted from them (not recorded which). The receptors shown here come from an adult woman who had mild COVID-19 (a few samples of this study predate the infection). Cell type and time point are not known. The CDR3 runs from the conserved cysteine through the conserved F or W. D genes are given only for firm matches. Clone sizes are given selectively: once, few, many, or a class where the clone is expanded.

V gene	J gene	clone size	D gene	CDR3 protein	CDR3 DNA
TRBV7-3	TRBJ1-2	-	-	CASSADSTGYGYTF	TGTGCCAGCAGCGCGGACTCGACTGGCTATGGCTACACCTTC
TRBV12-3/TRBV12-4	TRBJ2-3	-	-	CASSLQITDTQYF	TGTGCCAGCAGTTTACAGATCACAGATACGCAGTATTTT
TRBV5-6	TRBJ1-5	-	-	CASSPQEGPQHF	TGTGCCAGCAGCCCCCAAGAAGGGCCCCAGCATTTT
TRBV6-5	TRBJ2-7	few	-	CASRRTNYEQYF	TGTGCCAGCAGACGGACTAACTACGAGCAGTACTTC
TRBV19	TRBJ1-2	-	TRBD1	CASSPAQRGPNYGYTF	TGTGCCAGTAGTCCAGCTCAAAGGGGGCCTAACTATGGCTACACCTTC
TRBV14	TRBJ2-5	many	-	CASSPGPPRGTQYF	TGTGCCAGCAGCCCAGGGCCCCCCCGTGGGACCCAGTACTTC
TRBV20-1	TRBJ2-6	few	-	CSAIPREIFLSPSSGANVLTF	TGCAGTGCCATACCACGGGAGATTTTTCTTTCGCCAAGCTCTGGGGCCAACGTCCTGACTTTC
TRBV20-1	TRBJ1-2	few	-	CSARVPPSWVDGYTF	TGCAGTGCTAGAGTCCCCCCCTCGTGGGTGGATGGCTACACCTTC
TRBV6-5	TRBJ2-7	few	TRBD2	CASSYSGGVSYEQYF	TGTGCCAGCAGTTACAGCGGGGGGGTCTCCTACGAGCAGTACTTC
TRBV5-1	TRBJ1-2	few	-	CASSKTENFYGYTF	TGCGCCAGCAGCAAGACAGAAAACTTCTATGGCTACACCTTC
TRBV20-1	TRBJ2-5	few	-	CSASSLGLQETQYF	TGCAGTGCTAGCAGTTTAGGGTTACAAGAGACCCAGTACTTC
TRBV29-1	TRBJ2-1	-	TRBD2	CSVGGAGGYNEQFF	TGCAGCGTTGGCGGGGCGGGAGGTTACAATGAGCAGTTCTTC
TRBV6-5	TRBJ2-5	once	-	CASSYSIGQETQYF	TGTGCCAGCAGTTACTCGATAGGGCAAGAGACCCAGTACTTC
TRBV25-1	TRBJ2-5	-	TRBD1	CASSNPFLRTGVRETQYF	TGTGCCAGCAGCAACCCATTTCTGAGGACAGGGGTTCGAGAGACCCAGTACTTC
TRBV14	TRBJ1-2	few	TRBD1	CASSQDIRDSYGYTF	TGTGCCAGCAGCCAAGACATAAGGGACAGCTATGGCTACACCTTC
TRBV11-1	TRBJ2-3	-	TRBD2	CASSARLAGRTDTQYF	TGTGCCAGCAGCGCCCGACTAGCGGGTCGCACAGATACGCAGTATTTT
TRBV7-6	TRBJ2-7	-	TRBD2	CASSLGAGGAEQYF	TGTGCCAGCAGCTTAGGAGCGGGGGGAGCCGAGCAGTACTTC